This T cell receptor beta chain appears in the sequencing data of a study of T cells in tuberculosis. Across the study: A South African cohort included IGRA-negative adolescents, latently infected IGRA-positive adolescents and adults with active tuberculosis. General observations from the study: GEM motif frequencies gave 70% accuracy; the GMM repertoire gave roughly 90%. Samples were chosen by availability of cryopreserved specimens.

Here immunoSEQ multiplex PCR was the method, and the copy in TCRdb shows in-frame clones only, minus some. Of about 20,000 clones listed, around 87% were seen once; the top ten hold about 15%. The CDR3 extends over 14 amino acids. With 6 bases removed from V and 3 bases from J, the gap between germline ends came to 14 bases. Germline V gene sequence: CDR1 LNHDA, CDR2 SQIVND (reference sequence). Adolescents were screened for latent TB by skin test and IGRA. On this clone itself: Antigen unknown.

The source is a donor aged 10 to 29 with latent tuberculosis or without tuberculosis infection. This chain links TRBV19 with TRBJ1-2; a weak D match, TRBD1 (5 bases). The sample consisted of PBMCs. Here the CDR3 DNA reads TGTGCCAGTAGCCGGGACTGGCGTGACTATGGCTACACCTTC. It specifies CASSRDWRDYGYTF.